The clone carrying this TCR beta chain was seen repeatedly, ten times or more. Its target is unknown. This sample is part of a study of T cells after yellow fever vaccination. Whole-study findings and limits: Overall, a small share of clonotypes was seen in both CD4 and CD8 compartments. FACS-sorted repertoires could harbor abundant contaminating bulk-population clonotypes.

TCRdb fed the 5' RACE reads into MiXCR, producing one record per CDR3 protein. The sample has over 250,000 distinct CDR3 sequences; about 5% are singletons. This specimen consisted of CD4+ T cells sorted from PBMCs, obtained on the day of the yellow fever booster vaccination. The clonotype originates from a man younger than 35 who received the YFV17D yellow fever vaccine.

The CDR3 loop is CASSLVTGGGYTYNEQFF. The CDR3 DNA reads as TGCGCCAGCAGCTTGGTAACGGGTGGCGGGTATACCTACAATGAGCAGTTCTTC. The chain is built from TRBV5-1 and TRBJ2-1; D is possibly TRBD2 (5 bases). The germline V and J ends were trimmed by 0 bases and 2 bases, with 18 bases remaining between them. The CDR3 extends over 18 amino acids. The germline CDR1 and CDR2 sequences are SGHRS and YFSETQ.